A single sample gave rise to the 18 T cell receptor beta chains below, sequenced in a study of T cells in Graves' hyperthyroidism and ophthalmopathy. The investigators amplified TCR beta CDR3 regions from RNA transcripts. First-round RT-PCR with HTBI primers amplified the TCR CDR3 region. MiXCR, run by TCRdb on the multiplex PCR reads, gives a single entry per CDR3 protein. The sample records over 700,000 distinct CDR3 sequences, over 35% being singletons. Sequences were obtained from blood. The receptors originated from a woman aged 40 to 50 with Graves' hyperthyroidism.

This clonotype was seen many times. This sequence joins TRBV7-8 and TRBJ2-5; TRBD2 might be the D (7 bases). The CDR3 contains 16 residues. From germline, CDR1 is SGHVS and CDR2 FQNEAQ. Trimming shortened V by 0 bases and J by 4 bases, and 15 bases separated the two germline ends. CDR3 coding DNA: TGTGCCAGCAGCTTAGCGCGGGGGACACCCTCAGAGACCCAGTACTTC. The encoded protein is CASSLARGTPSETQYF.

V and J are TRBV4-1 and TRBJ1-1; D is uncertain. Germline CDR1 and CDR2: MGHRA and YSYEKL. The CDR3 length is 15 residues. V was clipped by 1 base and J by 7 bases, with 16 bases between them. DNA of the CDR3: TGCGCCAGCAGCCAAGGCCGAACTGCGGGGAATGAAGCTTTCTTT. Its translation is CASSQGRTAGNEAFF.

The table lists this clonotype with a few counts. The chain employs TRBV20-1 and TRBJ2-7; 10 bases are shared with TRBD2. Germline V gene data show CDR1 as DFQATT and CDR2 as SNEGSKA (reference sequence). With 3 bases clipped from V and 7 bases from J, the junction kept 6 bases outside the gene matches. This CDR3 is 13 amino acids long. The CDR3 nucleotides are TGCAGTGCTAGGCCAGCGGGGGGGCAAGAGCAGTACTTC. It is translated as CSARPAGGQEQYF.

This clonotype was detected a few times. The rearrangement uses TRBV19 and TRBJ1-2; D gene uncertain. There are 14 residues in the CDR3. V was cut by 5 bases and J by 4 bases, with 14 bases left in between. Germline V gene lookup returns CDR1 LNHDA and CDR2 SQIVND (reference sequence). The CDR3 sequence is CASSPGQAPYGYTF. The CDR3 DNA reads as TGTGCCAGTAGTCCCGGGCAGGCACCCTATGGCTACACCTTC.

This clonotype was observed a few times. The CDR3 DNA follows: TGTGCCAGTAGTACATTGACTCCTACCTACGAGCAGTACTTC. Encoded protein: CASSTLTPTYEQYF. This chain connects TRBV19 to TRBJ2-7; D is ambiguous. The V gene lost 4 bases and the J gene lost 2 bases, with 12 bases spanning the gap. CDR3 length equals 14 residues. Germline loops: CDR1 LNHDA, CDR2 SQIVND (reference sequence).

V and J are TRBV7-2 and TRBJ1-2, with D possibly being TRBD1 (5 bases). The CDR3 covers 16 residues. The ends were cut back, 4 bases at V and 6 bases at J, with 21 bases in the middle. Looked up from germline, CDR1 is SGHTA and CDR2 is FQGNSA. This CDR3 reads CASSSSGTSGRDGYTF. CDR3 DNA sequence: TGTGCCAGCAGCTCATCCGGGACTAGCGGGAGGGATGGCTACACCTTC.

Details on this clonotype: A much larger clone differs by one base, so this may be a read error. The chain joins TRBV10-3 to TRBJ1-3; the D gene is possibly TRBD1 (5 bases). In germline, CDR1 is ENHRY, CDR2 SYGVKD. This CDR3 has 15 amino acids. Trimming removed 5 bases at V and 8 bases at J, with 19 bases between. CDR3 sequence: CAISSLGRVDYTIYF. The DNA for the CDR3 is TGTGCCATCAGTTCCCTGGGACGCGTTGATTACACCATATATTTT.

CDR3 sequence (DNA): TGTGCCAGCAGTCGACGGACAGGGGCGGAGTATGGCTACACCTTC. The encoded protein is CASSRRTGAEYGYTF. This chain uses TRBV12-3 or TRBV12-4 with TRBJ1-2; 9 bases map to TRBD1. This CDR3 is built from 15 residues. Losses at the gene ends were 5 bases for V and 5 bases for J; bases not matched to a gene: 9.

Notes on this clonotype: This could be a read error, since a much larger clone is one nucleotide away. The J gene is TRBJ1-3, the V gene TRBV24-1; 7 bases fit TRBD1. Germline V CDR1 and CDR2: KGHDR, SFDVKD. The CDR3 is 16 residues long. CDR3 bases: TGTGCCGCCAGTGATCAGGGGGGAGCTGAAGGAAACACCATATATTTT. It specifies CAASDQGGAEGNTIYF.

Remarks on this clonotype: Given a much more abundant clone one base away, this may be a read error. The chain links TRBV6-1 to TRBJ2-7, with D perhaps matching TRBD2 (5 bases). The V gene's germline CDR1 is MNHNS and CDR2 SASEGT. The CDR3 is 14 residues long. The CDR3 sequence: CASSPMGDDYEQYF. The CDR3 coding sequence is TGCGCCAGCAGTCCGATGGGAGATGACTACGAGCAGTACTTC.

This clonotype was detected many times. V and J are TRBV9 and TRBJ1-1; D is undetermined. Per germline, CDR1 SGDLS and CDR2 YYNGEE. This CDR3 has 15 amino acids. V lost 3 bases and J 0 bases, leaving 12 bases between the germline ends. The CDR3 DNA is TGTGCCAGCAGCGAGGAGGGAGGGCTGAACACTGAAGCTTTCTTT. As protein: CASSEEGGLNTEAFF.

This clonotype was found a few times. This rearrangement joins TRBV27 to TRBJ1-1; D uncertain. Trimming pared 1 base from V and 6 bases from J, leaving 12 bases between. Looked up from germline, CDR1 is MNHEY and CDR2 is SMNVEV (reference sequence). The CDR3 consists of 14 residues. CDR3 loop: CASSLLLGEAEAFF. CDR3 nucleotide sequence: TGTGCCAGCAGTTTATTGTTGGGTGAGGCTGAAGCTTTCTTT.

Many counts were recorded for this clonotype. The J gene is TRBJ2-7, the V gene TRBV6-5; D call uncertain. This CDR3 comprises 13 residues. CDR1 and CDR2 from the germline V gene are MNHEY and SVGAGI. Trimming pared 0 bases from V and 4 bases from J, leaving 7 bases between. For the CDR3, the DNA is TGTGCCAGCAGTTACTCATCCGTTTACGAGCAGTACTTC. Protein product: CASSYSSVYEQYF.

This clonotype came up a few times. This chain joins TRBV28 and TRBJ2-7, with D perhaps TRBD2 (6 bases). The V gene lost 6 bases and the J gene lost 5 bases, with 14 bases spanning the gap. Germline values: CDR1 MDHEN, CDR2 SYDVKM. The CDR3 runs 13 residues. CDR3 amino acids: CASRRTGGHEQYF. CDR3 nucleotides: TGTGCCAGCAGACGGACTGGAGGGCACGAGCAGTACTTC.

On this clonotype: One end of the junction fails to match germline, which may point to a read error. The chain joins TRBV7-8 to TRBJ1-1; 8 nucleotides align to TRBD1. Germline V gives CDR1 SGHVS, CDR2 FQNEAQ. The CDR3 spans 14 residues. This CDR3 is CASSQGQVNTGAFF. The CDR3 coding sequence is TGTGCCAGCAGCCAGGGACAGGTGAACACTGGAGCTTTCTTT.

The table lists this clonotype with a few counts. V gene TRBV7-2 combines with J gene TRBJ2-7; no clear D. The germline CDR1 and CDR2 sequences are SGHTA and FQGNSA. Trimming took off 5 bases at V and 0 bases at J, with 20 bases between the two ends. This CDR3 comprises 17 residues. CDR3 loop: CASSQDLQAAPSYEQYF. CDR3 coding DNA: TGTGCCAGCAGCCAAGATCTTCAGGCAGCCCCCTCCTACGAGCAGTACTTC.

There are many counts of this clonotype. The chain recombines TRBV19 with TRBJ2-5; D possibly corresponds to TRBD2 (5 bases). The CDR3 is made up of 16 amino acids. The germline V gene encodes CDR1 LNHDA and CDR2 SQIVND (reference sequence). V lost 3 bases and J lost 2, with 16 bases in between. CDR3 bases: TGTGCCAGTAGTATGGCAAAGGGAGTGAGGCAAGAGACCCAGTACTTC. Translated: CASSMAKGVRQETQYF.

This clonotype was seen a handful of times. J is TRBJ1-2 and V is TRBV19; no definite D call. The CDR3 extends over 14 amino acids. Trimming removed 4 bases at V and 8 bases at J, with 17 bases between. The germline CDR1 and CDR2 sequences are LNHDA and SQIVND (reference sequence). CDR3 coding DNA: TGTGCCAGTAGTACAAGTACGGTAGGAGGGGGCTACACCTTC. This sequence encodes CASSTSTVGGGYTF.